Each of the 26 T cell receptor beta chains below was sequenced from the same sample in a study of tumor-infiltrating lymphocytes in primary liver carcinoma. The template, roughly 510 ng total RNA, yielded TCR beta cDNA made with a constant-region primer. Nested multiplex PCR, run for three rounds with slightly modified ARM-PCR, yielded TCR beta libraries. The two initial PCR rounds, around 11 cycles each, used TRBV1-TRBV30 forward and C-beta reverse primers. TCRdb itself ran the multiplex PCR reads through MiXCR, one entry per CDR3 protein. The sample consists of approximately 60,000 distinct CDR3 sequences, 71% of them appearing once. Unsorted bulk tissue (roughly 17-34 mg) underwent RNA and DNA co-extraction. Material: liver tumor tissue from sampling region 2. Subset here: tumor region T2, inferior pole. These receptors came from a middle-aged man with primary liver carcinoma and hepatitis B virus infection.

The V and J genes are TRBV29-1 and TRBJ2-2; D gene ambiguous. CDR1 and CDR2 from the germline V gene are SQVTM and ANQGSEA. The CDR3 has 13 residues. V lost 4 bases and J lost 0, with 6 bases in between. The CDR3 DNA is TGCAGCGTTGGGCGTACGAACACCGGGGAGCTGTTTTTT. Translated: CSVGRTNTGELFF.

A note on this clonotype: The conserved final phenylalanine or tryptophan is absent from the CDR3, which likely points to a read error. The chain couples TRBV29-1 to TRBJ2-7; D unclear. CDR1 and CDR2 from the germline V gene are SQVTM and ANQGSEA. With 8 bases removed from V and 0 bases from J, the gap between germline ends came to 11 bases. This CDR3 has 12 amino acids. DNA for the CDR3: TGCAGCATGACTTCATCCTCCTACGAGCAGTACTAC. Its protein is CSMTSSSYEQYY.

Details on this clonotype: It may be a read error: a sequence one base away is much more abundant. V gene TRBV11-3 combines with J gene TRBJ2-1, with D possibly TRBD2 on 6 matching bases. The CDR3 has 14 amino acids. Between the trimmed V and J ends, which lost 3 bases and 8 bases, there was a span of 14 bases. Germline values: CDR1 SGHNT, CDR2 YENEEA. The CDR3 nucleotides are TGTGCCAGCAGCTTGACTAGTATTGTCGATGAGCAGTTCTTC. Its protein product is CASSLTSIVDEQFF.

This clonotype was seen at least ten times. The junction departs from germline at one end; a sequencing error may be responsible. The chain joins TRBV11-1 to TRBJ2-2; D is possibly TRBD2 (6 bases). The germline V gene encodes CDR1 SGHAT and CDR2 FQDESV (reference sequence). The CDR3 totals 15 residues. The CDR3: CASSYTGPFSGGLFF. The CDR3 DNA reads as TGTGCCAGCAGCTATACAGGACCTTTCTCCGGGGGGCTGTTTTTT.

Notes on this clonotype: At one end the junction does not follow the germline gene, possibly because of a read error. This sequence joins TRBV11-2 and TRBJ2-5; 8 bases fit TRBD2. The germline V gene encodes CDR1 SGHAT and CDR2 FQNNGV. This CDR3 contains 16 residues. The CDR3 DNA follows: TGTGCCAACAGCCAAACTCCAGGCGGGGGGAAAGAGACCGAATACTTC. Its translation is CANSQTPGGGKETEYF.

Regarding this clonotype: One end of the junction is discordant with germline, which a read error may explain. The chain is built from TRBV5-6 and TRBJ2-6; D gene uncertain. The CDR3 loop spans 15 amino acids. From germline, CDR1 is SGHDT and CDR2 YYEEEE. CDR3 sequence: CTSRKYVSGANVLTF. The DNA of the CDR3 is TGTACCAGCAGGAAGTACGTTTCTGGGGCCAACGTCCTGACTTTC. The variable domain in full, completed from reference TRBV5-6 and TRBJ2-6, reads DAGVTQSPTHLIKTRGQQVTLRCSPKSGHDTVSWYQQALGQGPQFIFQYYEEEERQRGNFPDRFSGHQFPNYSSELNVNALLLGDSALYLCTSRKYVSGANVLTFGAGSRLTVL.

A single count supports this clonotype. An end of the junction differs from the germline gene, which may be a read error. V and J are TRBV7-9 and TRBJ1-4, with TRBD1 identical over 8 bases. The CDR3 totals 15 residues. Germline loops: CDR1 SEHNR, CDR2 FQNEAQ (reference sequence). The CDR3 reads CVSSYRQGSNEKLSF. DNA of the CDR3: TGTGTCAGCAGCTACCGACAGGGGTCTAATGAAAAACTGTCTTTT.

On this clonotype itself: The conserved closing phenylalanine or tryptophan is absent in this CDR3, likely reflecting a read error. CDR3 residues: CVSSHAGSTSYEQYL. The CDR3 DNA reads TGCGTCAGCAGCCATGCCGGCAGTACCTCCTACGAGCAGTACCTC. The V and J genes are TRBV4-1 and TRBJ2-7; no firm D call. Germline V gene sequence: CDR1 MGHRA, CDR2 YSYEKL. This CDR3 is 15 amino acids long.

As to this clonotype: The junction and the germline gene differ at one end; a read error may be behind it. This chain connects TRBV11-2 to TRBJ2-5; a possible D gene is TRBD2 (6 bases). The CDR3 is 16 residues long. Germline V CDR1 and CDR2: SGHAT, FQNNGV. The CDR3 sequence is CASSRTPGGGNETQHF. CDR3 nucleotide sequence: TGTGCCAGCAGCCGAACTCCTGGTGGGGGGAATGAGACCCAGCACTTC.

The chain employs TRBV5-4 and TRBJ2-1; the D is unclear. Trimming stripped 3 bases from V and 15 bases from J, with 13 bases between. From germline, CDR1 is SGHNT and CDR2 YYREEE (reference sequence). The CDR3 has 11 amino acids. Written as DNA, the CDR3 is TGTGCCAGCAGCTCCTACAATGAGTGGTTCTTC. This sequence encodes CASSSYNEWFF.

As regards this clonotype: At one of its ends the junction is not consistent with the germline gene, which may arise from a read error. The genes are TRBV5-4 and TRBJ2-7; D may be TRBD1 (6 bases). Germline lookup yields CDR1 SGHNT and CDR2 YYREEE (reference sequence). There are 14 residues in the CDR3. The CDR3 coding sequence is TGTGCCAACAGCCCATACCAGGGGATGTACGAGCAGTACTTC. As protein: CANSPYQGMYEQYF.

This rearrangement joins TRBV11-1 to TRBJ2-2, with D unresolved. CDR3 length: 13 amino acids. The V gene lost 11 bases and the J gene lost 3 bases, with 13 bases spanning the gap. Germline V gene data show CDR1 as SGHAT and CDR2 as FQDESV (reference sequence). CDR3 nucleotides: TGTGCCGGCAACTTTTGGGACACCGGGGAGCTGTTTTTT. It yields the protein CAGNFWDTGELFF.

This chain joins TRBV29-1 and TRBJ1-1, with unresolved D. V lost 6 bases and J 4 bases, leaving 9 bases between the germline ends. CDR3 length: 11 residues. Germline lookup yields CDR1 SQVTM and CDR2 ANQGSEA. This CDR3 is CSVRDITEAFF. The CDR3 DNA reads TGCAGCGTCCGCGATATCACTGAAGCTTTCTTT.

A remark on this clonotype: Compared with germline, one end of the junction differs, possibly owing to a read error. The V and J genes are TRBV4-1 and TRBJ2-3; the match to TRBD2 covers 10 bases. CDR1 and CDR2 from the germline V gene are MGHRA and YSYEKL. This CDR3 is 18 amino acids long. CDR3: CASSRTIALAGVTDTQCF. CDR3 sequence (DNA): TGTGCCAGCAGCCGGACCATCGCCCTAGCGGGAGTCACCGATACGCAGTGTTTT.

The chain recombines TRBV11-2 with TRBJ2-1, with 7 bases lining up with TRBD2. Germline CDR1 SGHAT, CDR2 FQNNGV. Trimming cost V 4 bases and J 6 bases; bases outside gene matches: 12. The CDR3 length is 16 residues. The DNA of the CDR3 is TGTGCCAGCAGCTACCCCGTGACTAGCTGTAGCAATGAGCAGTTCTTC. It yields the protein CASSYPVTSCSNEQFF. Together with reference TRBV11-2 and TRBJ2-1, the CDR3 gives the full variable domain: EAGVAQSPRYKIIEKRQSVAFWCNPISGHATLYWYQQILGQGPKLLIQFQNNGVVDDSQLPKDRFSAERLKGVDSTLKIQPAKLEDSAVYLCASSYPVTSCSNEQFFGPGTRLTVL.

Comments on this clonotype: This may be a read error, as it is one base from a much larger clone. The rearrangement joins TRBV5-6 to TRBJ2-7, with TRBD2 identical over 9 bases. Germline V gives CDR1 SGHDT, CDR2 YYEEEE. The CDR3 sequence is 16 residues long. The CDR3 sequence is CANSNTWREGSYEQYF. Written as DNA, the CDR3 is TGTGCCAACAGCAATACTTGGCGGGAGGGCTCCTACGAGCAGTACTTC.

In its sample, this clonotype was seen a few times. This chain connects TRBV11-3 to TRBJ2-3; 10 nucleotides align to TRBD2. Trimming took 5 bases from V and 3 from J; bases not matched to a gene: 5. Germline lookup yields CDR1 SGHNT and CDR2 YENEEA. The CDR3 sequence is 15 residues long. CDR3 region: CASSVSGGRTDTQYF. The CDR3 DNA reads as TGTGCCAGCAGCGTTAGCGGGGGGCGGACAGATACGCAGTATTTT.

Details on this clonotype: A much larger clone lies a single base off, so this may be a read error. This chain joins TRBV6-5 and TRBJ1-6; D is uncertain. Germline V gives CDR1 MNHEY, CDR2 SVGAGI. The CDR3 runs to 13 residues. The CDR3 DNA reads TGTGTCAGCAGCCCTAAGCCGAATTCACCCCTCCACTTT. This codes for CVSSPKPNSPLHF.

The J gene is TRBJ2-7, the V gene TRBV12-3 or TRBV12-4; the match to TRBD2 covers 10 bases. CDR3 length: 14 residues. Here the CDR3 reads CVGSLAGENYEQYF. Written as DNA, the CDR3 is TGTGTCGGCAGTCTAGCGGGAGAGAACTACGAGCAGTACTTC.

The rearrangement links TRBV6-5 to TRBJ2-6; D ambiguous. The length of the CDR3 is 13 residues. Per the germline V gene, CDR1 is MNHEY and CDR2 is SVGAGI. The chain's CDR3 is CVSEDSGANVLTF. CDR3 coding DNA: TGTGTCAGTGAGGACTCTGGGGCCAACGTCCTGACTTTC.

By share, this clonotype ranks as hyperexpanded. The chain joins TRBV11-2 to TRBJ1-1, with 7 positions matching TRBD1. Germline values: CDR1 SGHAT, CDR2 FQNNGV. The CDR3 spans 16 residues. V trimming: 5 bases; J trimming: 0 bases; junction bases outside the gene matches: 9. CDR3 protein: CASSPSRGLVNTEAFF. The CDR3 DNA sequence: TGTGCCAGCAGCCCATCCAGGGGGTTGGTGAACACTGAAGCTTTCTTT.

A note on this clonotype: Without the conserved terminal phenylalanine or tryptophan, this CDR3 likely stems from a read error. The J gene is TRBJ2-7, the V gene TRBV29-1; 7 bases line up with TRBD2. CDR1 is SQVTM, CDR2 ANQGSEA, per germline. The CDR3 spans 13 residues. The CDR3 sequence: CGLEWQGGYEQYL. CDR3 in DNA: TGCGGCCTTGAATGGCAGGGAGGGTACGAGCAGTACTTG.

Of note for this clonotype: A much larger clone sits a single nucleotide away, making a read error possible. The CDR3 carries no conserved terminal phenylalanine or tryptophan, so it likely arises from a read error. The chain combines TRBV6-2 or TRBV6-3 with TRBJ2-5, with D possibly TRBD2 on 5 matching bases. The CDR3 has 12 amino acids. Germline V gives CDR1 MNHEY, CDR2 SVGEGT. Deletions cut 6 bases from V and 4 bases from J, with 9 bases between. Here the CDR3 DNA reads TGTGCCAGCAGACCGGGATTAGAGACCCAGTACTCC. Translating gives CASRPGLETQYS.

There are a few counts of this clonotype. For the CDR3, the DNA is TGTGTAAGCACCCGGACATTAAATAGGGGGGAGCAGTACTTC. This sequence encodes CVSTRTLNRGEQYF. The chain carries TRBV6-5 and TRBJ2-7; possible D gene TRBD1, 6 bases. In germline, CDR1 is MNHEY, CDR2 SVGAGI. This CDR3 comprises 14 residues.

As to this clonotype: The CDR3 carries no conserved terminal phenylalanine or tryptophan, so it likely arises from a read error. The chain combines TRBV12-3 or TRBV12-4 with TRBJ2-7, with TRBD1 matching 7 bases. This CDR3 is 19 amino acids long. The CDR3 nucleotides read TGTACCAGCAGTTTAGGCCGAGGGTTTGCACAGGGGATTGATTACGAGCAGTACTTA. This sequence encodes CTSSLGRGFAQGIDYEQYL.

This clonotype occurred once. Possible read error: a much larger clone is one base away. The conserved phenylalanine or tryptophan is not found at the CDR3 terminus, so this likely reflects a read error. This chain links TRBV4-3 with TRBJ2-1; D is unclear. The germline V gene has CDR1 LGHNA and CDR2 YSLEER. Trimming cost V 6 bases and J 2 bases, with 5 bases left between them. This CDR3 region has 12 residues. CDR3 sequence (DNA): TGCGCCAGCAGTGGCCCCTACAATGAGCAGTTCCTC. It encodes CASSGPYNEQFL.